The subject of this entry is one T cell receptor beta chain. Some clones are missing from TCRdb's copy, which holds only in-frame ones; the method was immunoSEQ multiplex PCR. The data show roughly 43,000 clones, about 87% seen once. This sample is part of a study of control samples from healthy donors and cancer patients. Germline V gives CDR1 SGHAT, CDR2 FQNNGV. V shed 8 bases and J 2 bases; nucleotides not matched to a gene: 7. The CDR3 consists of 14 residues. This chain connects TRBV11-2 to TRBJ2-3, with 7 nucleotides matching TRBD1. The sequenced sample was PBMCs. The clonotype was recovered from a woman aged 55-75 years with lung cancer. The CDR3 nucleotides are TGTGCCAGCGGACCAGGGGGAGTCACAGATACGCAGTATTTT. This sequence encodes CASGPGGVTDTQYF.